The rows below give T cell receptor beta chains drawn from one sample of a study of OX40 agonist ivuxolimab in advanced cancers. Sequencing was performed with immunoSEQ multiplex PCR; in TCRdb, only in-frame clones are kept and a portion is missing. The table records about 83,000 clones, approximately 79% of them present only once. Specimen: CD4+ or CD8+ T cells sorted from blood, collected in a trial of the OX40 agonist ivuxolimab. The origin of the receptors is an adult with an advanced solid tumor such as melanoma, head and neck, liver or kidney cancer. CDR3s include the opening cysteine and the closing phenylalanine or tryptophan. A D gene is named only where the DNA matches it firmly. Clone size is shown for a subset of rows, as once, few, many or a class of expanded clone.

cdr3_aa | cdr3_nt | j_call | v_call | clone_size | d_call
CASSPRQSSYEQYF | TGTGCCAGCAGCCCCCGACAGAGCTCCTACGAGCAGTACTTC | TRBJ2-7 | TRBV7-9 | - | -
CASSMTENTEAFF | TGTGCCAGTAGTATGACAGAGAACACTGAAGCTTTCTTT | TRBJ1-1 | TRBV19 | - | -
CASSPAPPTGQSRETQYF | TGTGCCAGCAGCCCGGCCCCCCCCACGGGACAGAGTCGAGAGACCCAGTACTTC | TRBJ2-5 | TRBV7-6 | - | TRBD1
CASSLDPGKGNTIYF | TGCGCCAGCAGCTTGGATCCAGGGAAAGGAAACACCATATATTTT | TRBJ1-3 | TRBV5-1 | - | -
CASSLDQRGTYEQYF | TGTGCCAGCAGCTTAGATCAGCGGGGAACCTACGAGCAGTACTTC | TRBJ2-7 | TRBV11-2 | - | TRBD2
CASSLDRGGPETQYF | TGTGCCAGCAGCTTAGATCGGGGGGGGCCGGAGACCCAGTACTTC | TRBJ2-5 | TRBV11-3 | - | TRBD2
CASSFRGQSEKLFF | TGTGCCAGCAGCTTTCGAGGACAGTCCGAAAAACTGTTTTTT | TRBJ1-4 | TRBV7-9 | - | -
CASSLTGGYGEQYF | TGTGCCAGCAGCCTGACAGGGGGCTATGGGGAGCAGTACTTC | TRBJ2-7 | TRBV9 | - | TRBD1
CASINRGAYYGYTF | TGTGCCAGCATCAATCGGGGGGCTTACTATGGCTACACCTTC | TRBJ1-2 | TRBV28 | - | -
CASSLEGATNEKLFF | TGTGCCAGCAGCTTAGAGGGAGCAACTAATGAAAAACTGTTTTTT | TRBJ1-4 | TRBV7-2 | - | -
CASRGLAEAFF | TGTGCCAGCAGGGGACTAGCTGAAGCTTTCTTT | TRBJ1-1 | TRBV6-5 | - | -
CASSEETGAGWDSPLHF | TGTGCCAGCAGTGAAGAGACAGGGGCGGGTTGGGATTCACCCCTCCACTTT | TRBJ1-6 | TRBV2 | - | TRBD1
CASIKDRGRTDTQYF | TGTGCCAGTATCAAGGACAGGGGCCGCACAGATACGCAGTATTTT | TRBJ2-3 | TRBV19 | - | TRBD1
CASSHQGSNYGYTF | TGTGCCAGCAGCCATCAGGGTTCTAACTATGGCTACACCTTC | TRBJ1-2 | TRBV14 | - | -
CASSLYEGELFF | TGCGCCAGCAGCTTGTACGAAGGGGAGCTGTTTTTT | TRBJ2-2 | TRBV5-1 | - | -
CASSNPTGVWAQHF | TGTGCCAGCAGTAACCCAACAGGGGTTTGGGCCCAGCATTTT | TRBJ1-5 | TRBV28 | - | TRBD1
CASRDRSSYEQYF | TGCGCCAGCAGAGACAGGAGCTCCTACGAGCAGTACTTC | TRBJ2-7 | TRBV5-1 | - | -
CAPPRGDGYTF | TGTGCCCCGCCCCGAGGGGATGGCTACACCTTC | TRBJ1-2 | TRBV30 | - | -
CASSQGRWGRGMNTEAFF | TGTGCCAGCAGCCAAGGCCGATGGGGCAGAGGAATGAACACTGAAGCTTTCTTT | TRBJ1-1 | TRBV14 | - | -
CASSFLSGNTNYGYTF | TGTGCCAGCAGCTTTCTCTCGGGGAATACTAACTATGGCTACACCTTC | TRBJ1-2 | TRBV7-2 | few | -
CASSWSVGADEQFF | TGTGCCAGCAGCTGGAGCGTGGGCGCGGATGAGCAGTTCTTC | TRBJ2-1 | TRBV7-9 | - | -
CASSPGTGDPPEAFF | TGTGCCAGCTCACCAGGGACAGGGGATCCCCCTGAAGCTTTCTTT | TRBJ1-1 | TRBV18 | - | TRBD1
CASSSAYEQYF | TGTGCCAGCAGCTCCGCCTACGAGCAGTACTTC | TRBJ2-7 | TRBV5-5 | - | -
CASRKSLDGYTF | TGTGCCAGCAGGAAGTCGTTGGATGGCTACACCTTC | TRBJ1-2 | TRBV2 | - | -
CASSFGTPSYEQYF | TGTGCCAGCAGTTTCGGGACCCCCTCCTACGAGCAGTACTTC | TRBJ2-7 | TRBV28 | - | -
CASSRSGGGDTQYF | TGTGCCAGCAGCCGTAGCGGGGGAGGCGATACGCAGTATTTT | TRBJ2-3 | TRBV28 | - | TRBD2
CASSTGTGEYYEQYF | TGTGCCAGCAGCACCGGGACAGGGGAATACTACGAGCAGTACTTC | TRBJ2-7 | TRBV9 | - | TRBD1
CASSLLSQSGYTF | TGCGCCAGCAGCTTGCTGTCGCAGTCGGGCTACACCTTC | TRBJ1-2 | TRBV5-1 | once | -
CASPPRGGRDTQYF | TGTGCCAGCCCCCCTCGAGGGGGGAGGGATACGCAGTATTTT | TRBJ2-3 | TRBV25-1 | - | -
CASITPGGRGIYGYTF | TGTGCCAGCATAACGCCGGGGGGAAGAGGTATCTATGGCTACACCTTC | TRBJ1-2 | TRBV28 | - | -
CASSYPSGVDTQYF | TGTGCCAGCAGCTACCCTAGCGGGGTAGATACGCAGTATTTT | TRBJ2-3 | TRBV5-6 | few | TRBD2
CASSFNRVGYTF | TGTGCCAGCAGCTTTAACAGGGTTGGCTACACCTTC | TRBJ1-2 | TRBV7-9 | few | -
CASSLLAGIQETQYF | TGTGCCAGCAGCTTACTAGCGGGGATACAAGAGACCCAGTACTTC | TRBJ2-5 | TRBV5-5 | - | TRBD2
CASSLQGGMNTEAFF | TGTGCCAGCAGCTTGCAGGGGGGAATGAACACTGAAGCTTTCTTT | TRBJ1-1 | TRBV5-4 | - | TRBD1
CASSLRGRAGELFF | TGCGCCAGCAGCTTGCGGGGACGAGCCGGGGAGCTGTTTTTT | TRBJ2-2 | TRBV5-1 | - | -
CASSGNSPLHF | TGTGCCAGCAGCGGGAATTCACCCCTCCACTTT | TRBJ1-6 | TRBV28 | few | -
CASASNRDTQYF | TGTGCTAGTGCTTCGAATCGAGATACGCAGTATTTT | TRBJ2-3 | TRBV12-5 | - | -
CAWRKVGIGADTQYF | TGTGCCTGGAGGAAGGTTGGAATAGGGGCAGATACGCAGTATTTT | TRBJ2-3 | TRBV30 | - | -
CASSLSTDTQYF | TGTGCCAGCAGCTTGAGCACAGATACGCAGTATTTT | TRBJ2-3 | TRBV5-4 | - | -
CASSQDLGSGDTQYF | TGCGCCAGCAGCCAAGATCTAGGGTCTGGAGATACGCAGTATTTT | TRBJ2-3 | TRBV4-3 | once | -
CASTLASGGGRQFF | TGTGCCAGCACGCTTGCTAGCGGGGGGGGCAGGCAGTTCTTC | TRBJ2-1 | TRBV7-8 | - | TRBD2
CASSSAGGGETQYF | TGCGCCAGCAGCTCCGCGGGGGGAGGGGAGACCCAGTACTTC | TRBJ2-5 | TRBV5-1 | - | TRBD2
CASSQVRRVGDTQYF | TGCGCCAGCAGCCAAGTGCGCAGGGTTGGAGATACGCAGTATTTT | TRBJ2-3 | TRBV4-1 | - | -
CASRGTQQTQYF | TGTGCCAGCAGGGGGACTCAACAGACCCAGTACTTC | TRBJ2-5 | TRBV9 | - | -